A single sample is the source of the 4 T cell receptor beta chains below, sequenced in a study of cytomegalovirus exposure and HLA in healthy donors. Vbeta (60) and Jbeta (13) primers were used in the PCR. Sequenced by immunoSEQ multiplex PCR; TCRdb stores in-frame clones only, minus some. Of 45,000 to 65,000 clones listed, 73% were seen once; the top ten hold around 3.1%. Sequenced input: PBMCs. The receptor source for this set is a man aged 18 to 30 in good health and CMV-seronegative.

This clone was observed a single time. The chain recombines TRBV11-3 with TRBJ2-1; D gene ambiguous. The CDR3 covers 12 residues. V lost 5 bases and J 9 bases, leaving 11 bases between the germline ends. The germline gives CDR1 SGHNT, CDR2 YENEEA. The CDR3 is CASSPLTGEQFF. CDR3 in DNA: TGTGCCAGCAGCCCCCTCACTGGTGAGCAGTTCTTC.

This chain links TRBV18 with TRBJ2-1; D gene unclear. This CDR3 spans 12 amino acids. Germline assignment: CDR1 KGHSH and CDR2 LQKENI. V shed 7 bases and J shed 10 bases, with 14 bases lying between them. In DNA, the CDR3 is TGTGCCAGCTTCACCCCGAGCCGGGAGCAGTTCTTC. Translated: CASFTPSREQFF.

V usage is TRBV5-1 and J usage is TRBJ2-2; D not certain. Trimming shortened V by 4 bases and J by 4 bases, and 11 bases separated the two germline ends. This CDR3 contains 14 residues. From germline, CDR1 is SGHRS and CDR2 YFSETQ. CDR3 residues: CASSPRPGTGELFF. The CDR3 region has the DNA TGCGCCAGCAGCCCCAGACCGGGCACCGGGGAGCTGTTTTTT.

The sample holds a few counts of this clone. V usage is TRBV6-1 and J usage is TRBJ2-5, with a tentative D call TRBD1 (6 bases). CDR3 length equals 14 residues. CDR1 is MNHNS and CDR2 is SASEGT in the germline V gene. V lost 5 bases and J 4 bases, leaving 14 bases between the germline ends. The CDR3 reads CASSRTGLGETQYF. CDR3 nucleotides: TGTGCCAGCAGTCGTACAGGGTTGGGAGAGACCCAGTACTTC.